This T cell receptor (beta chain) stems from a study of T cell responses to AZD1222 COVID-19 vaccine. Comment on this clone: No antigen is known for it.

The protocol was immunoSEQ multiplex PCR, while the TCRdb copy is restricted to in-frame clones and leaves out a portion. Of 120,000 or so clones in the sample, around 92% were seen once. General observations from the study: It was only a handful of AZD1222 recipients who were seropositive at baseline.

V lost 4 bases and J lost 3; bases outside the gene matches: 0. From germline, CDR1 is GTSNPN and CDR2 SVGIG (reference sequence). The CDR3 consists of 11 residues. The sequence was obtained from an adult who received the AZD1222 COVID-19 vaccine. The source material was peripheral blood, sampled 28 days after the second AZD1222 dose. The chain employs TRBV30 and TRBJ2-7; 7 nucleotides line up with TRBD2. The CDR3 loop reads CAWTSGYEQYF. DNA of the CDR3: TGTGCCTGGACTAGCGGCTACGAGCAGTACTTC.